The 20 T cell receptor beta chains listed next were all sequenced from one sample in a study of human T cells and chemical hapten exposure. Indicated time point: patch test 1, 2 weeks after DPC sensitization. This sample's treatment: therapeutic diphenylcyclopropenone sensitization with weekly scalp DPC. Via MiXCR, TCRdb re-called the RACE reads, giving one row per CDR3 protein. The sample contains nearly 350,000 distinct CDR3 sequences, roughly 6.9% of which appear only once. The starting material was whole blood, obtained in connection with sensitization to the hapten diphenylcyclopropenone (DPC). The receptor set was obtained from a woman between 18 and 29 years old with alopecia areata. Some clones in this sample may be carry-over from other donors' samples.

This clonotype showed up just a few times. This chain uses TRBV12-3 or TRBV12-4 with TRBJ2-1; TRBD1 agrees at 8 bases. The V segment lost 6 bases and the J segment 3 bases; nucleotides outside the gene matches: 10. This CDR3 is 16 amino acids long. CDR3 DNA sequence: TGTGCCAGCAGACACGGACAGGGTGTCCTCTACAATGAGCAGTTCTTC. It encodes CASRHGQGVLYNEQFF.

The table lists this clonotype with a few counts. V gene TRBV7-9 combines with J gene TRBJ1-4; the D is unclear. Germline values: CDR1 SEHNR, CDR2 FQNEAQ (reference sequence). V lost 5 bases, J lost 8 bases, and 21 bases lay in between. The CDR3 has 16 residues. For the CDR3, the DNA is TGTGCCAGCAGCCCACGAGCTCAAACTTATGGGGAAAAACTGTTTTTT. Amino acids: CASSPRAQTYGEKLFF.

Turning to this clonotype: A read error may explain this, as a much larger clone is one base away. V and J are TRBV5-1 and TRBJ2-1; D remains ambiguous. The CDR3 contains 15 residues. CDR1 and CDR2 from the germline V gene are SGHRS and YFSETQ. The CDR3: CASSLDPDSYNEQSF. CDR3 sequence (DNA): TGCGCCAGCAGCTTGGACCCAGACTCCTACAATGAGCAGTCCTTC.

This clonotype was counted at least ten times. The rearrangement links TRBV5-6 to TRBJ2-5; 10 nucleotides line up with TRBD1. The CDR3 has 14 amino acids. Germline V gene sequence: CDR1 SGHDT, CDR2 YYEEEE. With 3 bases clipped from V and 5 bases from J, the junction kept 4 bases outside the gene matches. The CDR3 protein is CASSSWTGGETQYF. The CDR3 nucleotides are TGTGCCAGCAGCTCTTGGACAGGGGGTGAGACCCAGTACTTC.

The chain employs TRBV12-3 or TRBV12-4 and TRBJ1-1; the D gene is possibly TRBD1 (5 bases). The CDR3 has 11 amino acids. The V gene lost 7 bases and the J gene lost 8 bases, with 11 bases spanning the gap. CDR3 DNA sequence: TGTGCCAGCACCTTAGGGGCAGAAGCTTTCTTT. This encodes CASTLGAEAFF.

This clonotype was seen ten or more times. This chain joins TRBV29-1 and TRBJ2-2; 9 bases are shared with TRBD1. This CDR3 comprises 13 residues. V trimming: 7 bases; J trimming: 3 bases; junction bases outside the gene matches: 3. The germline V gene encodes CDR1 SQVTM and CDR2 ANQGSEA. CDR3 sequence: CSGRQGDTGELFF. CDR3 nucleotide sequence: TGCAGCGGGAGACAGGGGGACACCGGGGAGCTGTTTTTT.

Only a few counts were recorded for this clonotype. The rearrangement joins TRBV20-1 to TRBJ2-4; D is uncertain. This CDR3 is built from 15 residues. The V and J ends lost 0 bases and 0 bases respectively, with 9 bases between them. Germline V gene sequence: CDR1 DFQATT, CDR2 SNEGSKA (reference sequence). The CDR3 coding sequence is TGCAGTGCTAGAGATTTGCAATTAGCCAAAAACATTCAGTACTTC. Amino acid sequence: CSARDLQLAKNIQYF.

This clonotype was picked up a small number of times. The V and J genes are TRBV10-3 and TRBJ1-1; D is perhaps TRBD1 (6 bases). Germline CDR1 ENHRY, CDR2 SYGVKD. Deletions cut 6 bases from V and 7 bases from J, with 15 bases between. The CDR3 totals 13 residues. The CDR3 loop reads CAIRGRDTVEAFF. The CDR3 DNA reads TGTGCCATCAGGGGCCGGGACACAGTTGAAGCTTTCTTT.

This clonotype was counted many times. The chain employs TRBV9 and TRBJ2-3; 13 bases are shared with TRBD2. V lost 4 bases, J lost 6 bases, and 8 bases stayed unmatched. This CDR3 is built from 16 residues. The germline gives CDR1 SGDLS, CDR2 YYNGEE. DNA of the CDR3: TGTGCCAGCAGCCCAACTAGCGGGGGGGCCCTGGATACGCAGTATTTT. Its protein product is CASSPTSGGALDTQYF.

CDR3 sequence: CASSRDRASGYTF. CDR3 coding DNA: TGTGCCAGCAGCCGGGACAGGGCGAGTGGCTACACCTTC. The chain recombines TRBV6-5 with TRBJ1-2, with 9 bases identical to TRBD1. The CDR3 runs to 13 residues. The V gene end was trimmed by 6 bases and the J gene end by 7 bases; junction bases not matched to a gene: 6. Per germline, CDR1 MNHEY and CDR2 SVGAGI.

This clonotype came up a few times. The chain has TRBV7-6 and TRBJ1-5; 9 positions agree with TRBD1. CDR1 and CDR2 (germline): SGHVS, FNYEAQ. The CDR3 length is 15 residues. J was trimmed by 4 bases and V by 5 bases; bases with no gene match: 6. CDR3: CASSPGQGINQPQHF. CDR3 nucleotides: TGTGCCAGCAGCCCCGGACAGGGGATAAATCAGCCCCAGCATTTT.

This clonotype was seen at least ten times. This chain links TRBV2 with TRBJ2-1, with D maybe TRBD2 (5 bases). The length of the CDR3 is 13 residues. CDR1 and CDR2 from the germline V gene are SNHLY and FYNNEI. The V end was cut by 3 bases, the J end by 9 bases, with 12 bases between. The CDR3 coding sequence is TGTGCCAGCAGTGAGCGTCGGACTTCTGAGCAGTTCTTC. Amino acid sequence: CASSERRTSEQFF. Variable domain in full (rest from reference TRBV2 and TRBJ2-1): EPEVTQTPSHQVTQMGQEVILRCVPISNHLYFYWYRQILGQKVEFLVSFYNNEISEKSEIFDDQFSVERPDGSNFTLKIRSTKLEDSAMYFCASSERRTSEQFFGPGTRLTVL.

This clonotype appeared a few times. The chain links TRBV4-2 to TRBJ2-1; D not resolved. The length of the CDR3 is 15 residues. V gave up 0 bases and J gave up 2 bases, with 8 bases separating them. Germline assignment: CDR1 LGHNA and CDR2 YNFKEQ. CDR3 protein: CASSQDRQPYNEQFF. The CDR3, as DNA: TGTGCCAGCAGCCAAGATCGGCAACCCTACAATGAGCAGTTCTTC.

The rearrangement uses TRBV18 and TRBJ1-1; TRBD1 aligns across 8 bases. Trimming removed 6 bases from V and 5 bases from J; junction bases left unmatched: 5. CDR1 KGHSH and CDR2 LQKENI come from the germline V gene. The CDR3 length is 13 residues. The DNA for the CDR3 is TGTGCCAGCTCGATGACAGGGGTGACTGAAGCTTTCTTT. Translating it yields CASSMTGVTEAFF.

The J gene is TRBJ2-1, the V gene TRBV4-2; D remains ambiguous. Trimming removed 3 bases from V and 8 bases from J, with 5 bases in between. Germline V lookup: CDR1 LGHNA, CDR2 YNFKEQ. This CDR3 comprises 11 residues. CDR3 residues: CASSHTDEQFF. The CDR3 bases are TGTGCCAGCAGCCACACGGATGAGCAGTTCTTC.

The chain uses TRBV7-8 and TRBJ1-1, with 7 bases identical to TRBD1. V dropped 5 bases and J dropped 3; count of bases not matched to a gene: 9. The CDR3 spans 15 residues. The germline gives CDR1 SGHVS, CDR2 FQNEAQ. This CDR3 is CASSPATGMHTEAFF. In nucleotides, the CDR3 is TGTGCCAGCAGCCCCGCGACAGGGATGCACACTGAAGCTTTCTTT.

A remark on this clonotype: One junction end disagrees with the germline gene, perhaps due to a read error. This chain joins TRBV29-1 and TRBJ2-1; 7 bases are shared with TRBD2. This CDR3 spans 14 amino acids. CDR1 SQVTM and CDR2 ANQGSEA come from the germline V gene. The CDR3 reads CSVGRAEAYNEQLF. Written as DNA, the CDR3 is TGCAGCGTGGGGAGGGCAGAAGCCTACAATGAGCAGCTCTTC.

This clonotype has more than one count but fewer than ten. V is TRBV6-4 and J is TRBJ2-2; the D is unclear. This CDR3 has 14 amino acids. The V gene lost 5 bases and the J gene lost 6 bases, with 13 bases spanning the gap. Looked up from germline, CDR1 is MRHNA and CDR2 is SNTAGT. The CDR3 reads CASSSQSLAGELFF. The CDR3 DNA reads as TGTGCCAGCAGTTCCCAGAGTCTTGCCGGGGAGCTGTTTTTT.

V and J are TRBV29-1 and TRBJ1-1, with TRBD1 as a possible D gene (5 bases). This CDR3 has 13 amino acids. Per germline, CDR1 SQVTM and CDR2 ANQGSEA. Trimming removed 6 bases from V and 2 bases from J, with 13 bases in between. The CDR3 sequence: CSVRFGGNTEAFF. The CDR3 DNA reads as TGCAGCGTACGGTTTGGGGGAAACACTGAAGCTTTCTTT. Looking up the rest from reference TRBV29-1 and TRBJ1-1 gives the full variable domain: SAVISQKPSRDICQRGTSLTIQCQVDSQVTMMFWYRQQPGQSLTLIATANQGSEATYESGFVIDKFPISRPNLTFSTLTVSNMSPEDSSIYLCSVRFGGNTEAFFGQGTRLTVV.

This chain links TRBV10-3 with TRBJ2-1, with a weak D call TRBD1 (9 bases). The V and J ends lost 8 bases and 4 bases respectively, with 15 bases between them. There are 14 residues in the CDR3. The germline V gene has CDR1 ENHRY and CDR2 SYGVKD. Written as DNA, the CDR3 is TGTGCCATCCGGGGGGGACAGGGTTACAATGAGCAGTTCTTC. Its translation is CAIRGGQGYNEQFF.